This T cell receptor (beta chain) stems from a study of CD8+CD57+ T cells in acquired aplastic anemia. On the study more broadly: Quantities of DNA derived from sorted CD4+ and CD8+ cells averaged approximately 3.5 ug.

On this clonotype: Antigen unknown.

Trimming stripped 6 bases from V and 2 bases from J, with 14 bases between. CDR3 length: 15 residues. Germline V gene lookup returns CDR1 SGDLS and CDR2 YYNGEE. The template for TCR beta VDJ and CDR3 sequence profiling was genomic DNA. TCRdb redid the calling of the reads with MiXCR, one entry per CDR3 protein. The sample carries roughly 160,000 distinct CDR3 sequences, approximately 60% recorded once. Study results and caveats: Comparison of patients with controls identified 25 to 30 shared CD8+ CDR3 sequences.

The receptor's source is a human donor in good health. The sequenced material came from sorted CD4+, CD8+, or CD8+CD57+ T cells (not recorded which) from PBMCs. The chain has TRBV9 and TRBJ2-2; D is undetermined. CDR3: CASTRIDTNTGELFF. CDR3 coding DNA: TGTGCCAGCACGAGAATAGACACAAACACCGGGGAGCTGTTTTTT.